This TCR beta chain was identified during a study of blood T cell repertoires in COVID-19. About the research overall: The origin of the acute and convalescent COVID-19 samples was the United States, Italy and Spain.

Seattle patients were enrolled during active infection and followed longitudinally. From germline, CDR1 is LNHNV and CDR2 YYDKDF (reference sequence). V lost 1 base, J lost 6 bases, and 9 bases lay in between. This CDR3 region has 13 residues. Libraries were prepared by immunoSEQ multiplex PCR; TCRdb keeps only in-frame clonotypes and omits some of them. The data contain about 170,000 clones, approximately 90% of them singletons. This TCR was recovered from a man aged 18 to 35 with COVID-19, enrolled during active disease. The gene calls are TRBV15 and TRBJ1-1, with a weak D call TRBD1 (6 bases). The specimen sequenced was peripheral blood. The CDR3 reads CATSRVRGAEAFF. The CDR3 DNA is TGTGCCACCAGCAGAGTCAGGGGCGCTGAAGCTTTCTTT.